This T cell receptor beta chain appears in the sequencing data of a study of CD8 T cells in Susac syndrome. As for the study in general: Among the Susac syndrome patients who underwent sequencing, more than 5 had clinically active disease, while about eight of them were in remission. Overall study results and limits: Where Susac syndrome CD4+ T cell repertoires were concerned, no clonal expansion was evident.

Trimming took 4 bases from V and 3 from J; bases not matched to a gene: 1. CDR1 DFQATT and CDR2 SNEGSKA come from the germline V gene (reference sequence). The CDR3 runs 13 residues. Points on this clonotype: Its antigen remains unidentified.

A quantity of about 0.5 to 1 ug RNA underwent reverse transcription using random hexamers. Each CDR3 protein gets one entry after TCRdb re-called the immunoSEQ multiplex PCR reads with MiXCR. The sample carries 150,000 or so distinct CDR3 sequences, roughly 94% recorded once. The genes are TRBV20-1 and TRBJ2-7; 12 bases agree with TRBD2. The origin of this receptor is a human donor with Susac syndrome. Sequencing input: CD4+ T cells from PBMCs. The CDR3 DNA reads TGCAGTGCTACTAGCGGGGGGGTCTACGAGCAGTACTTC. Translating gives CSATSGGVYEQYF.